A single sample is the source of the 26 T cell receptor beta chains below, sequenced in a study of breast tumors, draining lymph nodes, adjacent tissues. TCRdb re-called the multiplex PCR reads with MiXCR, one entry per CDR3 protein. The repertoire includes about 180,000 distinct CDR3 sequences, roughly 30% of them detected once, and 4.3% sits in the top ten. Samples came from axillary lymph nodes draining the breast cancer. The specimen was axillary lymph node tissue. These receptor sequences come from a female donor with breast cancer. Some clones in this sample may be carry-over from other donors' samples.

Ten or more counts support this clonotype. The J gene is TRBJ1-2, the V gene TRBV12-3 or TRBV12-4; D is undetermined. The germline V and J ends were trimmed by 3 bases and 14 bases, with 16 bases remaining between them. The CDR3 is made up of 12 amino acids. CDR3 nucleotide sequence: TGTGCCAGCAGTTTTTCGAGGAGCGATGGGACCTTC. Amino acids: CASSFSRSDGTF.

This clonotype was seen a few times. The rearrangement joins TRBV28 to TRBJ2-2; D ambiguous. This CDR3 comprises 14 residues. Trimming took off 3 bases at V and 4 bases at J, with 9 bases between the two ends. CDR1 is MDHEN and CDR2 is SYDVKM in the germline V gene. The CDR3 reads CASSLAEITGELFF. In DNA, the CDR3 is TGTGCCAGCAGTTTGGCGGAGATCACCGGGGAGCTGTTTTTT.

This clonotype was seen at least ten times. The CDR3 DNA sequence: TGTGCCAGCAGCCACCGCCCAGGGGACACCGGGGAGCTGTTTTTT. It yields the protein CASSHRPGDTGELFF. The chain employs TRBV7-3 and TRBJ2-2; D is perhaps TRBD1 (6 bases). The CDR3 is made up of 15 amino acids. The germline V gene has CDR1 SGHTA and CDR2 FQGTGA. Trimming left V 5 bases short and J 3 bases short, with 13 bases between.

In regard to this clonotype: A much larger clone lies a single base off, so this may be a read error. This chain links TRBV18 with TRBJ2-3; D is possibly TRBD1 (5 bases). The germline gives CDR1 KGHSH, CDR2 LQKENI. The CDR3 has 12 amino acids. The DNA of the CDR3 is TGTGCCAGCTCACGGAGCACAGGTACGCAGTATTTT. This encodes CASSRSTGTQYF.

This clonotype was detected many times. A read error may account for a junction end that differs from germline. The rearrangement joins TRBV6-6 to TRBJ1-2, with 7 bases matching TRBD1. The length of the CDR3 is 14 residues. Germline lookup yields CDR1 MNHNY and CDR2 SVGAGI (reference sequence). CDR3 DNA: TGTGCCAGCAGTCACTCGAGTGGGACAGATGGCTACACCTTC. This sequence encodes CASSHSSGTDGYTF.

The chain recombines TRBV12-3 or TRBV12-4 with TRBJ1-6; 8 bases align to TRBD1. The ends lost 5 bases at V and 8 bases at J; junction bases unmatched: 8. CDR3 length: 15 amino acids. This CDR3 reads CASSLQGGRDSPLHF. CDR3 bases: TGTGCCAGCAGTCTACAGGGGGGGCGGGATTCACCCCTCCACTTT.

This clonotype was seen more than once but under ten times. Just one base apart from a much larger clone, this may be a read error. J is TRBJ1-2 and V is TRBV20-1; D not certain. Germline CDR1 is DFQATT and CDR2 is SNEGSKA (reference sequence). This CDR3 spans 12 amino acids. The DNA of the CDR3 is TGCGGTGCTAGAGATCTCGCCTATGGCTACACCTTC. Residues: CGARDLAYGYTF.

V and J are TRBV7-2 and TRBJ1-2; perhaps TRBD1 as D (5 bases). Trimming took off 5 bases at V and 2 bases at J, with 21 bases between the two ends. Germline CDR1 is SGHTA and CDR2 is FQGNSA. This CDR3 region has 17 residues. CDR3 in DNA: TGTGCCAGCAGCAGGGGATCGGCTTGGGTGATGAACTATGGCTACACCTTC. Its protein is CASSRGSAWVMNYGYTF.

This clonotype showed up many times. A much larger clone lies one base from this, so it may be a read error. V is TRBV20-1 and J is TRBJ2-7; 9 bases agree with TRBD1. From germline, CDR1 is DFQATT and CDR2 SNEGSKA (reference sequence). The CDR3 runs to 13 residues. For the CDR3, the DNA is TGCAGTGCTAGGGAGACAGGGGGGTACGCGCAGTACTTC. The encoded protein is CSARETGGYAQYF.

This clonotype was recorded at least ten times. The CDR3 reads CASSVTESSYNEQFF. For the CDR3, the DNA is TGTGCCAGCAGCGTAACAGAATCCTCCTACAATGAGCAGTTCTTC. The V call is TRBV11-2, the J call TRBJ2-1, with D unresolved. Trimming took 5 bases from V and 0 from J, leaving 11 bases between them. This CDR3 contains 15 residues. Germline CDR1 reads SGHAT; CDR2 reads FQNNGV.

This clonotype was seen repeatedly, ten times or more. The CDR3 here is CASSPGTSVVNEQFF. The CDR3 DNA is TGTGCCAGCAGCCCCGGGACTAGTGTAGTCAATGAGCAGTTCTTC. This chain uses TRBV7-3 with TRBJ2-1; 8 bases fit TRBD2. The CDR3 runs to 15 residues. Trimming took 5 bases from V and 6 from J; bases not matched to a gene: 9. The V gene's germline CDR1 is SGHTA and CDR2 FQGTGA. Complete variable domain (other parts from reference TRBV7-3 and TRBJ2-1): GAGVSQTPSNKVTEKGKYVELRCDPISGHTALYWYRQSLGQGPEFLIYFQGTGAADDSGLPNDRFFAVRPEGSVSTLKIQRTERGDSAVYLCASSPGTSVVNEQFFGPGTRLTVL.

This chain joins TRBV27 and TRBJ1-4; D perhaps matches TRBD1 (5 bases). Looked up from germline, CDR1 is MNHEY and CDR2 is SMNVEV (reference sequence). Trimming pared 4 bases from V and 6 bases from J, leaving 18 bases between. The CDR3 has 16 residues. DNA for the CDR3: TGTGCCAGCAGTTCAATGCCGGGACCGGCGTATGAAAAACTGTTTTTT. Translating gives CASSSMPGPAYEKLFF.

The CDR3 coding sequence is TGTGCCAGCAGTATCACGACTAGCGGGACAGGGGTGGGCACCGGGGAGCTGTTTTTT. Translating it yields CASSITTSGTGVGTGELFF. The chain has TRBV2 and TRBJ2-2; a weak D match, TRBD2 (11 bases). Germline V CDR1 and CDR2: SNHLY, FYNNEI. Trimming took 5 bases from V and 4 from J, leaving 26 bases between them. CDR3 length: 19 residues.

Concerning this clonotype itself: A single base separates this from a much larger clone, so it may be a read error. The gene calls are TRBV9 and TRBJ2-1; D ambiguous. This CDR3 spans 14 amino acids. Germline loops: CDR1 SGDLS, CDR2 YYNGEE. CDR3 DNA: TGTGCCAGCAGCGTAATGGCCTCGATCAATGAGCAGTCCTTC. Translation: CASSVMASINEQSF.

The sample holds many counts of this clonotype. The rearrangement links TRBV10-1 to TRBJ2-7; 9 bases are shared with TRBD1. The CDR3 length is 15 residues. The V gene's germline CDR1 is WNHNN and CDR2 SYGVQD (reference sequence). The V and J ends lost 4 bases and 4 bases, in that order; junction bases with no gene match: 8. CDR3 region: CASSGAGTGFYEQYF. The CDR3 DNA is TGCGCCAGCAGTGGGGCCGGGACAGGGTTTTACGAGCAGTACTTC.

At least ten counts were recorded for this clonotype. J is TRBJ2-5 and V is TRBV12-3 or TRBV12-4; no clear D gene. The CDR3 contains 14 residues. The germline V and J ends were trimmed by 1 base and 1 base, with 7 bases remaining between them. The CDR3 is CASSLGGFQETQYF. The CDR3 DNA sequence: TGTGCCAGCAGTTTAGGGGGTTTCCAAGAGACCCAGTACTTC.

This clonotype was observed at least ten times. The chain couples TRBV11-2 to TRBJ1-6; the D is unclear. Trimming took 0 bases from V and 11 from J, leaving 14 bases between them. This CDR3 is built from 15 residues. The germline V gene encodes CDR1 SGHAT and CDR2 FQNNGV. This chain's CDR3 is CASSLEGRTATPLHF. Here the CDR3 DNA reads TGTGCCAGCAGCTTAGAGGGCAGGACCGCAACACCCCTCCACTTT.

The chain carries TRBV20-1 and TRBJ2-5, with 7 positions matching TRBD1. With V trimmed by 1 base and J by 9 bases, 14 bases remained unmatched. The germline V gene has CDR1 DFQATT and CDR2 SNEGSKA (reference sequence). This CDR3 region has 15 residues. CDR3 residues: CSARGGQYSNQPQYF. The DNA for the CDR3 is TGCAGTGCTAGAGGGGGACAGTATAGCAATCAGCCCCAGTACTTC.

This clonotype was detected many times. The rearrangement joins TRBV7-2 to TRBJ1-6; the D is unclear. The CDR3 contains 13 residues. V lost 4 bases to trimming and J lost 15 bases, with 16 bases between them. Germline V lookup: CDR1 SGHTA, CDR2 FQGNSA. The CDR3 coding sequence is TGTGCCAGCAGCTCCCATCCGTTCTCTAACCTCCACTTT. It translates to CASSSHPFSNLHF. Filled out from reference TRBV7-2 and TRBJ1-6, the complete variable domain reads GAGVSQSPSNKVTEKGKDVELRCDPISGHTALYWYRQSLGQGLEFLIYFQGNSAPDKSGLPSDRFSAERTGGSVSTLTIQRTQQEDSAVYLCASSSHPFSNLHFGNGTRLTVT.

This clonotype showed up many times. This chain joins TRBV7-9 and TRBJ1-4; TRBD1 agrees at 10 bases. The CDR3 runs to 15 residues. Germline assignment: CDR1 SEHNR and CDR2 FQNEAQ (reference sequence). The V segment lost 4 bases and the J segment 8 bases; nucleotides outside the gene matches: 7. The CDR3 DNA reads as TGTGCCAGCAGCTCCCAGGACAGGGGGATGGAAAAACTGTTTTTT. It encodes CASSSQDRGMEKLFF.

This clonotype occurred many times. The CDR3, as DNA: TGTGCCAGCCAAGGGGGACTAGCGGGTGCCGGGGAGCTGTTTTTT. It encodes CASQGGLAGAGELFF. This chain uses TRBV9 with TRBJ2-2, with 12 bases matching TRBD2. Germline V gene lookup returns CDR1 SGDLS and CDR2 YYNGEE. The CDR3 has 15 amino acids. The V segment lost 7 bases and the J segment 6 bases; nucleotides outside the gene matches: 7.

A note on this clonotype: A much larger clone lies a single base off, so this may be a read error. The rearrangement uses TRBV6-4 and TRBJ2-1, with 9 bases identical to TRBD2. This CDR3 spans 16 amino acids. Germline values: CDR1 MRHNA, CDR2 SNTAGT. Unmatched junction bases numbered 8, after V lost 6 bases and J lost 2 bases. The CDR3 DNA sequence: TGTGCCAGCAGCCGGGAGACTAGCGGAGCCTACAATGAGCAGTTCTTC. Protein: CASSRETSGAYNEQFF.

This clonotype has more than one count but fewer than ten. The V call is TRBV28, the J call TRBJ1-5; unclear D gene. CDR1 and CDR2 (germline): MDHEN, SYDVKM. CDR3 length: 16 amino acids. V lost 5 bases and J lost 5, with 19 bases in between. In DNA, the CDR3 is TGTGCCAGCAGTCCCCGTCATGTATACCGAGATCAGCCCCAGCATTTT. It encodes CASSPRHVYRDQPQHF.

This clonotype was counted at least ten times. The V call is TRBV7-8, the J call TRBJ2-6, with 8 bases fitting TRBD1. V lost 4 bases, J lost 4 bases, and 12 bases stayed unmatched. Germline V CDR1 and CDR2: SGHVS, FQNEAQ. The CDR3 spans 18 residues. Here the CDR3 DNA reads TGTGCCAGCAGCTCACTGGACAGGGTAATCATCGGGGCCAACGTCCTGACTTTC. Translated: CASSSLDRVIIGANVLTF.

This clonotype was seen repeatedly, ten times or more. The chain couples TRBV11-3 to TRBJ2-7, with D tentatively TRBD1 (5 bases). The germline CDR1 and CDR2 sequences are SGHNT and YENEEA. V lost 0 bases and J 7 bases, leaving 13 bases between the germline ends. CDR3 length: 14 residues. DNA for the CDR3: TGTGCCAGCAGCTTAGACCCCAGGGCCCAGGAGCAGTACTTC. Residues: CASSLDPRAQEQYF.

The J gene is TRBJ1-4, the V gene TRBV5-1; D unresolved. The germline gives CDR1 SGHRS, CDR2 YFSETQ. The CDR3 loop spans 14 amino acids. V lost 2 bases, J lost 0 bases, and 5 bases lay in between. The CDR3 nucleotides read TGCGCCAGCAGCTTAAGGACAACTAATGAAAAACTGTTTTTT. Translation: CASSLRTTNEKLFF. Filled out from reference TRBV5-1 and TRBJ1-4, the complete variable domain reads KAGVTQTPRYLIKTRGQQVTLSCSPISGHRSVSWYQQTPGQGLQFLFEYFSETQRNKGNFPGRFSGRQFSNSRSEMNVSTLELGDSALYLCASSLRTTNEKLFFGSGTQLSVL.